This paragraph reports one T cell receptor beta chain. Its antigen is unidentified. These data originate in a study of lymphopenia after photon versus proton radiotherapy. Sequenced by immunoSEQ multiplex PCR; TCRdb stores in-frame clones only, minus some. The sample has 20,000 to 25,000 clones; around 90% are singletons. General study points: Only patients who died were analyzed for survival; proton advantage is unproven. Larger post-nadir TCR diversity loss correlated inversely with survival in deceased patients. Relative stability marked proton patients; photon patients lost diversity and naive cells. Post-nadir diversity loss with photons came from oligoclonal expansion, particularly CD8+ Temra cells.

Trimming pared 7 bases from V and 5 bases from J, leaving 21 bases between. Germline CDR1 SGHDT, CDR2 YYEEEE. CDR3 size: 16 residues. V and J are TRBV5-6 and TRBJ2-2, with D perhaps TRBD1 or TRBD2 (7 bases each). The sequence came from a woman in her 70s with pancreatic cancer. Some clones in this sample may be carry-over from other donors' samples. This specimen was peripheral blood, taken from a patient treated with proton-based radiotherapy. DNA for the CDR3: TGTGCCAGCCAGGGGAGGGGGCAGAGCCATACCGGGGAGCTGTTTTTT. This sequence encodes CASQGRGQSHTGELFF.